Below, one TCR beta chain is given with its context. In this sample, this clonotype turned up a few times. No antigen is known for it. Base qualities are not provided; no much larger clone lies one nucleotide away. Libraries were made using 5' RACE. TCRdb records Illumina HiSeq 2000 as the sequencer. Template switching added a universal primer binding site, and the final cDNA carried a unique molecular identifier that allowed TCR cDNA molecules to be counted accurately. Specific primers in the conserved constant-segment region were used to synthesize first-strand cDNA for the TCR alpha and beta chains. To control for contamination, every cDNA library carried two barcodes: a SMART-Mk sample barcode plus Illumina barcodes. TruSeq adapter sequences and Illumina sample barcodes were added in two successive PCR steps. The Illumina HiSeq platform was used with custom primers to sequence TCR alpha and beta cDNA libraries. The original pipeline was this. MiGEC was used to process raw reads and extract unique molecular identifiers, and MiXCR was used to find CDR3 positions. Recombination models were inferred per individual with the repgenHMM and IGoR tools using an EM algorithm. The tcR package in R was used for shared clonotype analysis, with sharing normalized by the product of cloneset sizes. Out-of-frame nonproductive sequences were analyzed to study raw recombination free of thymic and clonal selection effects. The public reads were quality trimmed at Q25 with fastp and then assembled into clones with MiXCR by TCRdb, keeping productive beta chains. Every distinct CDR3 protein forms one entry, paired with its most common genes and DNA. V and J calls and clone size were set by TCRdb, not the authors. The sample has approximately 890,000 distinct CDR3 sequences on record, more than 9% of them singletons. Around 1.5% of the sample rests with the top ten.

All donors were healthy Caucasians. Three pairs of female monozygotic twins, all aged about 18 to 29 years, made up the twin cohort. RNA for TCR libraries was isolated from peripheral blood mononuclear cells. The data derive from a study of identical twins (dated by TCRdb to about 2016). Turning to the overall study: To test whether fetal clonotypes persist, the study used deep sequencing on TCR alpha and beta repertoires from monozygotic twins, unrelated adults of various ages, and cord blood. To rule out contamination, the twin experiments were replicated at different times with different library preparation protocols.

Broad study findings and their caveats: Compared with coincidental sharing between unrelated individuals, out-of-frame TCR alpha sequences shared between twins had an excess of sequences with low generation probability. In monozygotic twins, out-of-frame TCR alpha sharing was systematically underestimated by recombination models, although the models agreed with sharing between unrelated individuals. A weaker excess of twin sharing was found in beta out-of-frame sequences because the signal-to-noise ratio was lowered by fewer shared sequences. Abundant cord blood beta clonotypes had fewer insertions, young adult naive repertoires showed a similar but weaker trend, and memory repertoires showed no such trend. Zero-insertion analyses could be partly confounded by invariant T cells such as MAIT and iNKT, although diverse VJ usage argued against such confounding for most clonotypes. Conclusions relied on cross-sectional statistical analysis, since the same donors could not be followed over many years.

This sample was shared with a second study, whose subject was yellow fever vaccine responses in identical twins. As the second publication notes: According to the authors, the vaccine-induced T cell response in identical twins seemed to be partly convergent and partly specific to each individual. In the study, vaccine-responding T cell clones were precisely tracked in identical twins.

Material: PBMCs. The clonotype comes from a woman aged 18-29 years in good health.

The nucleotide sequence reads TGTGCCAGCAGTGAGTATGCAGCGGAAACCGGGGAGCTGTTTTTT. Translated, it reads CASSEYAAETGELFF. The chain was built from TRBV2 and TRBJ2-2, and perhaps TRBD2 as D gene, on 5 matching bases. The CDR3 sequence holds 15 residues, the cysteine and phenylalanine included. The retained sequence is limited to the CDR3, 45 bases, with the frame set at the first base. CDR1 and CDR2, per the germline V gene, are SNHLY and FYNNEI. The junction shows trimming of 3 bases on V and 5 bases on J, plus 13 bases between the germline ends.